The 25 T cell receptor beta chains reported below all come from one sample, sequenced in a study of breast tumors, draining lymph nodes, adjacent tissues. Breast cancer patients provided tissue from their axillary draining lymph nodes. Via MiXCR, TCRdb re-called the multiplex PCR reads, giving one row per CDR3 protein. The table shows some 120,000 distinct CDR3 sequences, with approximately 20% occurring only once. Sequencing was performed on axillary lymph node tissue. Receptors were obtained from a female donor with breast cancer. Some clones in this sample may be carry-over from other donors' samples.

This clonotype was detected ten times or more. The chain links TRBV7-9 to TRBJ1-4; D is undetermined. CDR3 length equals 13 residues. V was clipped by 1 base and J by 8 bases, with 8 bases between them. Germline CDR1 and CDR2: SEHNR and FQNEAQ (reference sequence). This chain's CDR3 is CASSLDAREKLFF. The CDR3 DNA follows: TGTGCCAGCAGCTTAGATGCAAGAGAAAAACTGTTTTTT.

This clonotype was picked up many times. V is TRBV7-2 and J is TRBJ1-2; D perhaps matches TRBD1 (6 bases). Germline CDR1 SGHTA, CDR2 FQGNSA. V was trimmed by 1 base and J by 8 bases, leaving 17 bases between them. CDR3 length: 15 residues. The CDR3, as DNA: TGTGCCAGCAGCTTAGAAACAGGGAGAAGGTCCGGCTACACCTTC. This encodes CASSLETGRRSGYTF.

This clonotype has more than one count but fewer than ten. This sequence joins TRBV13 and TRBJ2-2; D possibly corresponds to TRBD1 (6 bases). There are 16 residues in the CDR3. V was clipped by 3 bases and J by 0 bases, with 11 bases between them. The germline V gene has CDR1 PRHDT and CDR2 FYEKMQ (reference sequence). In DNA form, the CDR3 reads TGTGCCAGCAGCTTTACCTGGGACACGAACACCGGGGAGCTGTTTTTT. Residues: CASSFTWDTNTGELFF. Full variable domain (remainder filled in from reference TRBV13 and TRBJ2-2): AAGVIQSPRHLIKEKRETATLKCYPIPRHDTVYWYQQGPGQDPQFLISFYEKMQSDKGSIPDRFSAQQFSDYHSELNMSSLELGDSALYFCASSFTWDTNTGELFFGEGSRLTVL.

This clonotype was observed many times. The chain carries TRBV2 and TRBJ2-6; 10 nucleotides align to TRBD1. Germline V gene sequence: CDR1 SNHLY, CDR2 FYNNEI. The trim removed 6 bases at V and 4 bases at J, leaving 6 bases unmatched. This CDR3 spans 16 amino acids. CDR3 bases: TGTGCCAGCAGAGAGGGACAGGGGTACGGGGCCAACGTCCTGACTTTC. Protein product: CASREGQGYGANVLTF.

This clonotype was counted ten times or more. The gene calls are TRBV6-4 and TRBJ2-6; 8 bases align to TRBD1. The germline gives CDR1 MRHNA, CDR2 SNTAGT. With V trimmed by 3 bases and J by 1 base, 2 bases remained unmatched. There are 16 residues in the CDR3. CDR3 nucleotides: TGTGCCAGCAGTGAGGGACAGGCTTCTGGGGCCAACGTCCTGACTTTC. This sequence encodes CASSEGQASGANVLTF.

The chain combines TRBV12-3 or TRBV12-4 with TRBJ2-1; D could derive from TRBD1 or TRBD2 (6 bases each). Trimming removed 6 bases at V and 0 bases at J, with 9 bases between. The CDR3 has 14 amino acids. For the CDR3, the DNA is TGTGCCAGCAGCGGGGGCGCCTCCTACAATGAGCAGTTCTTC. It translates to CASSGGASYNEQFF.

This clonotype showed up many times. The V call is TRBV20-1, the J call TRBJ1-2, with 11 bases matching TRBD1. This CDR3 has 15 amino acids. The germline gives CDR1 DFQATT, CDR2 SNEGSKA (reference sequence). J lost 5 bases, V lost 3 bases, and 8 bases had no gene match. The CDR3: CSARDRGPRLYGYTF. CDR3 bases: TGCAGTGCTAGGGACAGGGGGCCTAGATTATATGGCTACACCTTC.

This clonotype was detected many times. The rearrangement joins TRBV2 to TRBJ2-2, with D perhaps matching TRBD1 or TRBD2 (5 bases each). Trimming left V 4 bases short and J 0 bases short, with 15 bases between. Germline-derived CDR1 and CDR2 are SNHLY and FYNNEI. CDR3 size: 17 residues. For the CDR3, the DNA is TGTGCCAGCAGTGTACGCCATGGGGGTTCGAACACCGGGGAGCTGTTTTTT. Protein: CASSVRHGGSNTGELFF.

The sample holds many counts of this clonotype. The chain links TRBV7-9 to TRBJ1-3, with a tentative D call TRBD1 (5 bases). Per the germline V gene, CDR1 is SEHNR and CDR2 is FQNEAQ (reference sequence). The CDR3 has 16 amino acids. The germline V and J ends were trimmed by 5 bases and 0 bases, with 14 bases remaining between them. The chain's CDR3 is CASSLRDRDSGNTIYF. Here the CDR3 DNA reads TGTGCCAGCAGCCTACGGGACCGTGACTCTGGAAACACCATATATTTT.

This clonotype was seen many times. This chain uses TRBV5-5 with TRBJ2-7, with 7 bases identical to TRBD2. Germline-derived CDR1 and CDR2 are SGHKS and YYEKEE (reference sequence). Unmatched junction bases numbered 5, after V lost 0 bases and J lost 2 bases. The CDR3 runs 15 residues. CDR3 loop: CASSLGSGRPYEQYF. In DNA form, the CDR3 reads TGTGCCAGCAGCTTGGGTAGCGGGCGTCCCTACGAGCAGTACTTC.

With regard to this clonotype: A read error is possible here, since a much larger clone lies one base away. The gene calls are TRBV20-1 and TRBJ2-1, with 9 bases that match TRBD2. From germline, CDR1 is DFQATT and CDR2 SNEGSKA (reference sequence). The CDR3 runs 14 residues. DNA for the CDR3: TGCAGTGCTTGGGTAGCGGGAGTCTACAATGAGCAGTCCTTC. Its protein is CSAWVAGVYNEQSF.

This clonotype was seen at least ten times. The chain's CDR3 is CASSLLRDEQFF. The CDR3 nucleotides read TGTGCCAGCAGCTTGCTGAGGGATGAGCAGTTCTTC. The chain couples TRBV5-5 to TRBJ2-1; possibly TRBD2 for D (5 bases). Germline V gene lookup returns CDR1 SGHKS and CDR2 YYEKEE (reference sequence). This CDR3 has 12 residues. The germline V and J ends were trimmed by 1 base and 8 bases, with 7 bases remaining between them. The entire variable domain, with the rest obtained from reference TRBV5-5 and TRBJ2-1, is as follows: DAGVTQSPTHLIKTRGQQVTLRCSPISGHKSVSWYQQVLGQGPQFIFQYYEKEERGRGNFPDRFSARQFPNYSSELNVNALLLGDSALYLCASSLLRDEQFFGPGTRLTVL.

This clonotype was seen many times. The chain joins TRBV4-1 to TRBJ2-5, with 7 bases that match TRBD1. Germline values: CDR1 MGHRA, CDR2 YSYEKL. This CDR3 has 15 residues. Unmatched junction bases numbered 8, after V lost 2 bases and J lost 5 bases. The CDR3 loop reads CASSQSTGNLETQYF. The CDR3 coding sequence is TGCGCCAGCAGCCAATCGACAGGGAACTTGGAGACCCAGTACTTC.

As for this clonotype: This may be a read error: a much more frequent sequence differs by one nucleotide. The chain is built from TRBV6-1 and TRBJ2-3, with a weak D call TRBD1 (6 bases). The assigned J gene may be wrong: the sequence end matches TRBJ1-5 better. CDR3 length: 16 amino acids. In germline, CDR1 is MNHNS, CDR2 SASEGT. The CDR3, as DNA: TGTGCCAGCAGTATTGGAGCGGGGGGGGGCACAGATACGCAGCATTTT. It is translated as CASSIGAGGGTDTQHF.

This clonotype was counted ten times or more. The chain carries TRBV7-8 and TRBJ2-3; D possibly corresponds to TRBD1 (6 bases). V shed 4 bases and J shed 6 bases, with 14 bases lying between them. This CDR3 has 14 amino acids. CDR1 is SGHVS, CDR2 FQNEAQ, per germline. CDR3 residues: CASSSGTQGDTQYF. The CDR3 DNA reads TGTGCCAGCAGCTCCGGGACGCAGGGGGATACGCAGTATTTT.

This clonotype has a count of ten or more. The rearrangement uses TRBV6-5 and TRBJ2-1, with 11 bases fitting TRBD2. The CDR3 is 14 residues long. Per the germline V gene, CDR1 is MNHEY and CDR2 is SVGAGI. Trimming at V came to 7 bases and at J to 9 bases, leaving 8 bases not matched to a gene. The CDR3 here is CASNKLAGVSEQFF. CDR3 DNA sequence: TGTGCCAGCAACAAACTAGCGGGAGTTAGTGAGCAGTTCTTC.

As regards this clonotype: One base away lies a much larger clone, so this may be a sequencing read error. The CDR3 protein is CASSCIGSADTQYF. Written as DNA, the CDR3 is TGTGCCAGCAGCTGTATTGGGTCGGCAGATACGCAGTATTTT. The V and J genes are TRBV7-6 and TRBJ2-3; D is ambiguous. V was pared by 4 bases and J by 4 bases, with 12 bases between. Germline V gene sequence: CDR1 SGHVS, CDR2 FNYEAQ. The CDR3 is 14 residues long.

This clonotype was seen many times. The gene calls are TRBV10-1 and TRBJ2-1, with TRBD2 as a possible D gene (6 bases). Germline lookup yields CDR1 WNHNN and CDR2 SYGVQD (reference sequence). The CDR3 runs to 16 residues. V was clipped by 5 bases and J by 1 base, with 15 bases between them. The CDR3 nucleotides read TGCGCCAGCAGTCGGTTCCGGGACTTATCCTACAATGAGCAGTTCTTC. Its protein product is CASSRFRDLSYNEQFF.

Points on this clonotype: This could be a read error, since a much larger clone is one nucleotide away. This chain links TRBV6-6 with TRBJ1-4; D might be TRBD1 (5 bases). This CDR3 region has 14 residues. Germline V gene sequence: CDR1 MNHNY, CDR2 SVGAGI (reference sequence). CDR3 residues: CASSTQRGDEKLLF. In DNA form, the CDR3 reads TGTGCCAGCAGCACTCAGAGGGGTGATGAAAAACTGCTTTTT.

A word on this clonotype: It may be a read error: a sequence one base away is much more abundant. The chain employs TRBV4-1 and TRBJ2-3, with no clear D. The germline gives CDR1 MGHRA, CDR2 YSYEKL. The CDR3 loop spans 10 amino acids. CDR3 in DNA: TGCGCCAGCGGCGCAGATGCGCAGTATTTT. Translated: CASGADAQYF.

To note about this clonotype: A read error may explain this, as a much larger clone is one base away. The chain uses TRBV18 and TRBJ1-2; D remains ambiguous. Germline CDR1 KGHSH, CDR2 LQKENI. This CDR3 has 13 amino acids. The CDR3 sequence is CASSPLPTYGYPF. As DNA, the CDR3 is TGTGCCAGCTCACCATTACCAACCTATGGCTACCCCTTC. The full variable domain, its missing parts supplied by reference TRBV18 and TRBJ1-2, is NAGVMQNPRHLVRRRGQEARLRCSPMKGHSHVYWYRQLPEEGLKFMVYLQKENIIDESGMPKERFSAEFPKEGPSILRIQQVVRGDSAAYFCASSPLPTYGYPFGSGTRLTVV.

Of note for this clonotype: A single base separates this from a much larger clone, so it may be a read error. The rearrangement links TRBV5-4 to TRBJ2-3; TRBD1 might be the D (6 bases). Germline lookup yields CDR1 SGHNT and CDR2 YYREEE (reference sequence). The CDR3 is 16 amino acids. This CDR3 reads CASSPTRQEGTDMQYF. Written as DNA, the CDR3 is TGTGCCAGCAGCCCCACCAGACAGGAAGGTACAGATATGCAGTATTTT.

This clonotype has ten or more counts. The J gene is TRBJ2-7, the V gene TRBV6-1; 7 nucleotides line up with TRBD1. The CDR3 contains 14 residues. Germline V gene lookup returns CDR1 MNHNS and CDR2 SASEGT. Trimming took 6 bases from V and 0 from J; bases not matched to a gene: 5. CDR3 in DNA: TGTGCCAGCAGACAGGGGTCGAACTCCTACGAGCAGTACTTC. It is translated as CASRQGSNSYEQYF.

This clonotype was counted ten times or more. The chain links TRBV5-1 to TRBJ2-3; possible D gene TRBD2, 7 bases. With 0 bases removed from V and 4 bases from J, the gap between germline ends came to 12 bases. CDR3 length: 15 residues. The germline CDR1 and CDR2 sequences are SGHRS and YFSETQ. CDR3: CASSLAQGRADTQYF. The CDR3 DNA is TGCGCCAGCAGCTTGGCCCAGGGGAGGGCAGATACGCAGTATTTT.

This clonotype was recorded only once. A read error may explain this, as a much larger clone is one base away. The chain carries TRBV19 and TRBJ1-5; weak D call: TRBD1 (5 bases). The CDR3 is made up of 14 amino acids. Germline CDR1 is LNHDA and CDR2 is SQIVND (reference sequence). Trimming took off 7 bases at V and 7 bases at J, with 17 bases between the two ends. The CDR3 nucleotides are TGTGCCAGTACCATCAGGGTCAAAGAACAGCCCCAGCATTTT. The encoded protein is CASTIRVKEQPQHF.